This is a list of T cell receptor beta chains from one sample in a study of T cell changes during pregnancy in multiple sclerosis. Clones were read by immunoSEQ multiplex PCR, and TCRdb kept only the in-frame ones, dropping some. The sample records about 77,000 clones, just over 90% being singletons. The sample was peripheral blood, taken after pregnancy. These receptors were collected from a female donor in good health, enrolled as a control in a pregnancy study. Both conserved end residues are part of each CDR3. The order of the fields is V gene, J gene, D gene, CDR3 protein. The D gene is left open where the match is weak.

v_gene: TRBV7-9; j_gene: TRBJ2-7; d_gene: TRBD1; CDR3aa: CASTSDPTGDEQYF
v_gene: TRBV5-6; j_gene: TRBJ2-5; d_gene: -; CDR3aa: CASSPLMAEETQYF
v_gene: TRBV14; j_gene: TRBJ2-7; d_gene: TRBD2; CDR3aa: CASMGGSSYEQYF
v_gene: TRBV28; j_gene: TRBJ1-5; d_gene: -; CDR3aa: CASRTDTSNQPQHF
v_gene: TRBV4-3; j_gene: TRBJ2-4; d_gene: TRBD2; CDR3aa: CASSQERSSGRALAKNIQYF
v_gene: TRBV9; j_gene: TRBJ2-1; d_gene: -; CDR3aa: CASSSGVIVGNEQFF
v_gene: TRBV19; j_gene: TRBJ1-2; d_gene: -; CDR3aa: CASSRREMYGYTF
v_gene: TRBV13; j_gene: TRBJ2-3; d_gene: TRBD2; CDR3aa: CASSLGRGLGGNTDTQYF
v_gene: TRBV30; j_gene: TRBJ1-6; d_gene: -; CDR3aa: CAWVEGNSPLHF
v_gene: TRBV7-3; j_gene: TRBJ2-5; d_gene: -; CDR3aa: CASSLGSQGRETQYF
v_gene: TRBV5-1; j_gene: TRBJ1-1; d_gene: -; CDR3aa: CASSYTGGTEAFF
v_gene: TRBV29-1; j_gene: TRBJ2-3; d_gene: TRBD2; CDR3aa: CSVDLGGWVQYF
v_gene: TRBV4-1; j_gene: TRBJ2-7; d_gene: -; CDR3aa: CASSPLQGSYEQYF
v_gene: TRBV28; j_gene: TRBJ2-3; d_gene: TRBD1; CDR3aa: CASSSTGTGGPTDTQYF
v_gene: TRBV29-1; j_gene: TRBJ1-2; d_gene: -; CDR3aa: CSASDSYGYTF
v_gene: TRBV5-4; j_gene: TRBJ2-2; d_gene: -; CDR3aa: CASSLVGGITGELFF
v_gene: TRBV4-2; j_gene: TRBJ2-1; d_gene: TRBD2; CDR3aa: CASSQRTSGDNNEQFF
v_gene: TRBV2; j_gene: TRBJ2-2; d_gene: -; CDR3aa: CASSGYSSTGELFF
v_gene: TRBV5-1; j_gene: TRBJ2-3; d_gene: TRBD2; CDR3aa: CASTPLSGGAGDTQYF
v_gene: TRBV21-1; j_gene: TRBJ2-3; d_gene: -; CDR3aa: CASSARLAGTDTQYF
v_gene: TRBV7-9; j_gene: TRBJ2-7; d_gene: -; CDR3aa: CASSLIAGYEQYF
v_gene: TRBV19; j_gene: TRBJ1-2; d_gene: -; CDR3aa: CASSIGARCTF
v_gene: TRBV18; j_gene: TRBJ2-5; d_gene: TRBD1; CDR3aa: CASSPPGQGLETQYF
v_gene: TRBV19; j_gene: TRBJ1-5; d_gene: -; CDR3aa: CASSISRGSYNQPQHF
v_gene: TRBV7-3; j_gene: TRBJ2-5; d_gene: -; CDR3aa: CASSTDSSSETQYF
v_gene: TRBV19; j_gene: TRBJ1-5; d_gene: -; CDR3aa: CASSLGGYSNQPQHF